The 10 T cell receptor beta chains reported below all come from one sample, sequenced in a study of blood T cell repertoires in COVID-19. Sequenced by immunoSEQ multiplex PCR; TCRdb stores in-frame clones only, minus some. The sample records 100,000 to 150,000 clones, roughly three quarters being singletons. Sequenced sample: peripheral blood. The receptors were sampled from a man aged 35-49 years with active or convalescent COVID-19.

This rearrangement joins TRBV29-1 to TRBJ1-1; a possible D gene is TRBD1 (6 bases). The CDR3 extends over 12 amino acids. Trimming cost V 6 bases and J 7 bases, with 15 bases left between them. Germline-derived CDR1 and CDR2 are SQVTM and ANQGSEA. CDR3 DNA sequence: TGCAGCGTGACACAGACAGGTTATGAAGCTTTCTTT. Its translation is CSVTQTGYEAFF.

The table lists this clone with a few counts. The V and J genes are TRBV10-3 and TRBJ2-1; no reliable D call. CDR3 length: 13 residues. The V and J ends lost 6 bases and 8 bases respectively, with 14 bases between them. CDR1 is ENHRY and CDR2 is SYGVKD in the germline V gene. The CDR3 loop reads CAISAVVGDEQFF. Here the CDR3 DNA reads TGTGCCATCAGCGCCGTGGTGGGCGATGAGCAGTTCTTC.

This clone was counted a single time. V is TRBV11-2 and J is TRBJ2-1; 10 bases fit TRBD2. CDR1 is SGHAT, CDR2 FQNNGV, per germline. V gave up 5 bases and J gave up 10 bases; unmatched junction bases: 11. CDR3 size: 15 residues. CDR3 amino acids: CASSPEREGHAEQFF. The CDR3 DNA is TGTGCCAGCAGCCCAGAGCGGGAGGGTCATGCGGAGCAGTTCTTC.

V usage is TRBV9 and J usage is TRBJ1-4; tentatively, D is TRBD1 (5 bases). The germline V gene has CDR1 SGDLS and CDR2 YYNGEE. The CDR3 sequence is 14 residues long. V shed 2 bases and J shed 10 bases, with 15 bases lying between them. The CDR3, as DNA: TGTGCCAGCAGCGTCTCATCGGGGGAGGGAAAACTGTTTTTT. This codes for CASSVSSGEGKLFF.

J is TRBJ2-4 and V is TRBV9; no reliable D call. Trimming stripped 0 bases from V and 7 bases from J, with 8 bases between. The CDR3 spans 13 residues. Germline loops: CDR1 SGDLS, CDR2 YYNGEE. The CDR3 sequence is CASSVDVGNIQYF. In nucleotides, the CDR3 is TGTGCCAGCAGCGTAGATGTCGGGAACATTCAGTACTTC.

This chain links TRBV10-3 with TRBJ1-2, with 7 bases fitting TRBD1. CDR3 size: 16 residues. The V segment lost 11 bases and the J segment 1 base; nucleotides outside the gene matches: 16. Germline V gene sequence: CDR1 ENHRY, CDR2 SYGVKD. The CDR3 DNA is TGTGCCGTCCCGACAGGGAGCGGTAACAGTAACTATGGCTACACCTTC. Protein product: CAVPTGSGNSNYGYTF.

CDR3 nucleotides: TGTGCTAGTGGTTTGAGAACGGGAACCTCCTATAATTCACCCCTCCACTTT. Amino acid sequence: CASGLRTGTSYNSPLHF. The genes are TRBV12-5 and TRBJ1-6, with D unclear. Germline loops: CDR1 LGHNT, CDR2 FRNRAP. The germline V and J ends were trimmed by 2 bases and 0 bases, with 11 bases remaining between them. The CDR3 is made up of 17 amino acids. Based on the CDR3 plus reference TRBV12-5 and TRBJ1-6, the full variable domain is DARVTQTPRHKVTEMGQEVTMRCQPILGHNTVFWYRQTMMQGLELLAYFRNRAPLDDSGMPKDRFSAEMPDATLATLKIQPSEPRDSAVYFCASGLRTGTSYNSPLHFGNGTRLTVT.

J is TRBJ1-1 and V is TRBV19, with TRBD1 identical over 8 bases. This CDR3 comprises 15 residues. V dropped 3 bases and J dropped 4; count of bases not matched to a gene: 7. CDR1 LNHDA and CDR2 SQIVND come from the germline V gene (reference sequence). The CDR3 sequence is CASSIIRTGSTEAFF. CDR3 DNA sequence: TGTGCCAGTAGTATCATCCGGACAGGGAGCACTGAAGCTTTCTTT.

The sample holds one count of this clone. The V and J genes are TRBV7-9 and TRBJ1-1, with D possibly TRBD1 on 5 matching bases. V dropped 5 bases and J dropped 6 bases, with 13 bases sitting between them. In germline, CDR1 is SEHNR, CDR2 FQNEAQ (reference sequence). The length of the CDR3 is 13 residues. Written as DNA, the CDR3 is TGTGCCAGCAGCCCCACGACAGAGGCTGAAGCTTTCTTT. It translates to CASSPTTEAEAFF.

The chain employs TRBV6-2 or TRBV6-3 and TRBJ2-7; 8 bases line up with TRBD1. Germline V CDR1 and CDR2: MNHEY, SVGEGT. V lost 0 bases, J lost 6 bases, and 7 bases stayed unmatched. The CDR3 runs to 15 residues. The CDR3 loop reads CASSYSSNRGSEQYF. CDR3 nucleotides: TGTGCCAGCAGTTACTCTAGCAACAGGGGGAGCGAGCAGTACTTC.